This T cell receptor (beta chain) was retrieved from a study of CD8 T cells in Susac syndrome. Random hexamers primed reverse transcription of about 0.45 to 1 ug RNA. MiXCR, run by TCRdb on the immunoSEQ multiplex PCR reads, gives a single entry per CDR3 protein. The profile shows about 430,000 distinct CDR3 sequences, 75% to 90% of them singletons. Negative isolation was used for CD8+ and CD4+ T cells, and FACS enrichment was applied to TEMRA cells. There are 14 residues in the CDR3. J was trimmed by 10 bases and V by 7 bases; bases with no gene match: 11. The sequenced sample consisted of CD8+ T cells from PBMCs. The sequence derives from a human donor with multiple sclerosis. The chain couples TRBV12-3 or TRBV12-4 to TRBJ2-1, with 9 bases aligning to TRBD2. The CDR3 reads CASNGAGGLEEQFF. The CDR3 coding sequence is TGTGCCAGCAATGGGGCGGGAGGGTTAGAAGAGCAGTTCTTC.